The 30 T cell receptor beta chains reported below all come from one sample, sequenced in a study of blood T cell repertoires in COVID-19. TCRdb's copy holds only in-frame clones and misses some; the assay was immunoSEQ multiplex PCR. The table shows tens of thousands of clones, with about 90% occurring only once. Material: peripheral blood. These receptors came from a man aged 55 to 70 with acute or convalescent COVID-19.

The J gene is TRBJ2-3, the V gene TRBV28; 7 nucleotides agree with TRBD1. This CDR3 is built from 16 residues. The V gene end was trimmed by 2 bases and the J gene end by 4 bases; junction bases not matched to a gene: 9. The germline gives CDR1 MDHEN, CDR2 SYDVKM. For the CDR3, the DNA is TGTGCCAGCAGTTTAGGGCCGGGACAGATGGCAGATACGCAGTATTTT. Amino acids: CASSLGPGQMADTQYF.

In nucleotides, the CDR3 is TGTGCCAGCAGCCCCCCGGGTAATGAAAAACTGTTTTTT. It specifies CASSPPGNEKLFF. This rearrangement joins TRBV21-1 to TRBJ1-4. TRBV21-1 is tagged as a pseudogene. The CDR3 totals 13 residues.

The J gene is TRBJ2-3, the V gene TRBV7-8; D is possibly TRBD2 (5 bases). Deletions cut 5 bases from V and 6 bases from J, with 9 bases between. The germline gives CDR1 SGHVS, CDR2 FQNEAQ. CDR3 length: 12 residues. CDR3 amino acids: CASSPEGDTQYF. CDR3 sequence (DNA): TGTGCCAGCAGCCCCGAGGGTGATACGCAGTATTTT.

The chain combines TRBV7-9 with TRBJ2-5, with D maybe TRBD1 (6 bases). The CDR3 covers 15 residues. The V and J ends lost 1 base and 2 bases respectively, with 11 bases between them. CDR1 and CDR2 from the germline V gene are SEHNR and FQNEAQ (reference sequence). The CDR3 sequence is CASSLGGTGQETQYF. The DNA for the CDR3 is TGTGCCAGCAGCTTAGGAGGCACAGGGCAAGAGACCCAGTACTTC.

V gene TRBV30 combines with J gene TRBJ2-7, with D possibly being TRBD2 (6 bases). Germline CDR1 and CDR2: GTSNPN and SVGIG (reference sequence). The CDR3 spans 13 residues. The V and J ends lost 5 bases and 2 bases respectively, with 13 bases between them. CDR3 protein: CAWGYWGAYEQYF. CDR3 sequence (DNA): TGTGCCTGGGGCTACTGGGGGGCCTACGAGCAGTACTTC.

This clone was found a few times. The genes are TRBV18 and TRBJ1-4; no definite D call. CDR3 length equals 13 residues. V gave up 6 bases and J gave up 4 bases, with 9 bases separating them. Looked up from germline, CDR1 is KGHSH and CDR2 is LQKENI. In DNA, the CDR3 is TGTGCCAGCTCCCCGGGGAATAATGAAAAACTGTTTTTT. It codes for CASSPGNNEKLFF.

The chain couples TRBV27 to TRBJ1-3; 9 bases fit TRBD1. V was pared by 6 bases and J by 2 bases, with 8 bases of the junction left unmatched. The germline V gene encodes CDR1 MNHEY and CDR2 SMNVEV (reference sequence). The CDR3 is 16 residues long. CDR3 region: CASRPPGQGPGNTIYF. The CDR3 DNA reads TGTGCCAGCAGGCCCCCGGGACAGGGTCCTGGAAACACCATATATTTT.

CDR3 nucleotide sequence: TGTGCCAGCAGTTCCGGGGTCTCCTACGAGCAGTACTTC. It yields the protein CASSSGVSYEQYF. The chain couples TRBV6-5 to TRBJ2-7; D might be TRBD2 (5 bases). Trimming removed 4 bases at V and 0 bases at J, with 7 bases between. The CDR3 sequence is 13 residues long. The germline V gene has CDR1 MNHEY and CDR2 SVGAGI.

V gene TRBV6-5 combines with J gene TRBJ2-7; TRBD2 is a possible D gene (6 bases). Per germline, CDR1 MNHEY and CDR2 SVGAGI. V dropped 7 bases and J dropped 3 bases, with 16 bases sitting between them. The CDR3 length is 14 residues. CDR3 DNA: TGTGCCAGCACCCTTACTAACGGGGGCTACGAGCAGTACTTC. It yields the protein CASTLTNGGYEQYF.

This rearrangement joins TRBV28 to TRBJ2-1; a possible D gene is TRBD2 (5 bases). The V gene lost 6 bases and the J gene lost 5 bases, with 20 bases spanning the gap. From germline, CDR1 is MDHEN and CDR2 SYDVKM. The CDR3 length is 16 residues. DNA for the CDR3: TGTGCCAGCAGGGACGTCTGGGCGGGCGACAACAATGAGCAGTTCTTC. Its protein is CASRDVWAGDNNEQFF.

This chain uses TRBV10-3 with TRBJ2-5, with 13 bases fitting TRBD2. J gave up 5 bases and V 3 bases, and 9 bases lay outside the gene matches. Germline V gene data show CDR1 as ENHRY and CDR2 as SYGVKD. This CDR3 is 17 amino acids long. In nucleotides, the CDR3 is TGTGCCATCAGTGAAGTTTGGACTAGCGGGAGCGGTGAGACCCAGTACTTC. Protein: CAISEVWTSGSGETQYF.

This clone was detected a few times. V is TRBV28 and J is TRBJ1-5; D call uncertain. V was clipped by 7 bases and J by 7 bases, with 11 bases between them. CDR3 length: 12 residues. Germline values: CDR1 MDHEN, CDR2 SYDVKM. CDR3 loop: CASTLPSQPQHF. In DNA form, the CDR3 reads TGTGCCAGCACCCTCCCGTCGCAGCCCCAGCATTTT.

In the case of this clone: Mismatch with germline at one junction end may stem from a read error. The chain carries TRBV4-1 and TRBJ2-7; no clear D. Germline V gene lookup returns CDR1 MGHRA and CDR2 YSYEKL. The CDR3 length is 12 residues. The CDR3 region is CASSQGPATPIF. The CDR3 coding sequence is TGCGCCAGCAGCCAAGGCCCGGCGACTCCAATATTC.

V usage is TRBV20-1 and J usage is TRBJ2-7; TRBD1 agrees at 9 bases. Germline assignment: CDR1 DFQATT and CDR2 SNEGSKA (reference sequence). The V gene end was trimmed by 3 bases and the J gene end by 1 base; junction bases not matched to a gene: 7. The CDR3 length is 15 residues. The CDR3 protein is CSASNVGTGSYEQYF. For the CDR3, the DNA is TGCAGTGCTAGTAACGTAGGGACAGGGTCCTACGAGCAGTACTTC.

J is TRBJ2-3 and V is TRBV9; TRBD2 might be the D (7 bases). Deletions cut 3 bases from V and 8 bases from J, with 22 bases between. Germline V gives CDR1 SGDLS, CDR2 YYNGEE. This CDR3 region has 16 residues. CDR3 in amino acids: CASSGTRGAIKGTQYF. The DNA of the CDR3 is TGTGCCAGCAGCGGAACACGGGGGGCTATCAAGGGTACGCAGTATTTT.

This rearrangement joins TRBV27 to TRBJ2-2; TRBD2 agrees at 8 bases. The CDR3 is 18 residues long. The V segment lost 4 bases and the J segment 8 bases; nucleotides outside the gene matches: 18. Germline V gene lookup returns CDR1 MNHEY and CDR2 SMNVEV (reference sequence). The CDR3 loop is CASSSGTSQLWKGGELFF. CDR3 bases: TGTGCCAGCAGTTCCGGGACTAGTCAGTTATGGAAGGGGGGGGAGCTGTTTTTT.

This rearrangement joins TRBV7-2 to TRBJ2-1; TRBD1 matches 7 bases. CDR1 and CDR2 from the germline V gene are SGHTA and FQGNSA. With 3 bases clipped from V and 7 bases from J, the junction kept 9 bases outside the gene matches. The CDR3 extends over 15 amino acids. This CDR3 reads CASSFGQGVGNEQFF. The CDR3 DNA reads TGTGCCAGCAGCTTTGGCCAGGGGGTGGGGAATGAGCAGTTCTTC. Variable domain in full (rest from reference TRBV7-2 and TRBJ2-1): GAGVSQSPSNKVTEKGKDVELRCDPISGHTALYWYRQSLGQGLEFLIYFQGNSAPDKSGLPSDRFSAERTGGSVSTLTIQRTQQEDSAVYLCASSFGQGVGNEQFFGPGTRLTVL.

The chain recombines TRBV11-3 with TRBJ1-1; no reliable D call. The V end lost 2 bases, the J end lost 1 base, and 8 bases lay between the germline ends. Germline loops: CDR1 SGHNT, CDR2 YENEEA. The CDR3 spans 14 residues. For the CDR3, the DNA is TGTGCCAGCAGCTTAAACCGGGGGAACACTGAAGCTTTCTTT. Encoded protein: CASSLNRGNTEAFF.

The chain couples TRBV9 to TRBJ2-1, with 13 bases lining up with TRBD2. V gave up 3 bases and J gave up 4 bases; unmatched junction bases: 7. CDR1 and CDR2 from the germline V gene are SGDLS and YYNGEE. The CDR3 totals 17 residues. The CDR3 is CASSGQGLAGLYNEQFF. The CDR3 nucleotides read TGTGCCAGCAGCGGACAGGGACTAGCGGGGTTATACAATGAGCAGTTCTTC.

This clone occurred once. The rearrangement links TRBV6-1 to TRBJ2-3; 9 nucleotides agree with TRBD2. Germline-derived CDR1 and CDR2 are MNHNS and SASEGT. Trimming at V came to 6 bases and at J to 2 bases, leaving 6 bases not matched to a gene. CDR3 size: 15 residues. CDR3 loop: CASRNSGSNTDTQYF. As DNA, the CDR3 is TGTGCCAGCAGGAATAGCGGGAGCAACACAGATACGCAGTATTTT.

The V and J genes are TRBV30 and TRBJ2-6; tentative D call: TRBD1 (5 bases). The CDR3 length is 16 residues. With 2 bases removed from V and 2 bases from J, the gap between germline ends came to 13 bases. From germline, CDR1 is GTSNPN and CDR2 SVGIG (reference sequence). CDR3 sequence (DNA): TGTGCCTGGAGTATCTACAGGAACCCTGGGGCCAACGTCCTGACTTTC. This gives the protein CAWSIYRNPGANVLTF.

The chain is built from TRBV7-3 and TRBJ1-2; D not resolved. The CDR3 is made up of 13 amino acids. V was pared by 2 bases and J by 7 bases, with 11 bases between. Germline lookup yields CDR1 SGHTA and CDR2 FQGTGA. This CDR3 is CASSLLRAFGYTF. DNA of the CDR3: TGTGCCAGCAGCTTATTGAGGGCTTTTGGCTACACCTTC.

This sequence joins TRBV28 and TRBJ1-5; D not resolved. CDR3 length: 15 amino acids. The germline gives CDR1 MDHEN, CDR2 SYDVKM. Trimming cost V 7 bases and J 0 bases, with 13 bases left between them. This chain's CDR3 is CASTSAGNSNQPQHF. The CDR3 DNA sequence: TGTGCCAGCACCTCTGCGGGAAATAGCAATCAGCCCCAGCATTTT.

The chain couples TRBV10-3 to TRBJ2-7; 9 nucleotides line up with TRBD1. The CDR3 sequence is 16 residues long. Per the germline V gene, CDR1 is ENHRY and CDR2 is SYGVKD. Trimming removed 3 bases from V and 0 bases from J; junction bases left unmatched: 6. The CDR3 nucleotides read TGTGCCATCAGTGAACAGGGGGCGGGCGGCTCCTACGAGCAGTACTTC. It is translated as CAISEQGAGGSYEQYF.

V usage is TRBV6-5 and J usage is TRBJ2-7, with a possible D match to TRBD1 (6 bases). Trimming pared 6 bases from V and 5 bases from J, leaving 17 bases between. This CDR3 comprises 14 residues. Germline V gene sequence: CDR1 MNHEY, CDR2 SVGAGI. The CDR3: CASRTPTGLDEQYF. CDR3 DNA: TGTGCCAGCAGAACACCGACAGGTTTGGACGAGCAGTACTTC.

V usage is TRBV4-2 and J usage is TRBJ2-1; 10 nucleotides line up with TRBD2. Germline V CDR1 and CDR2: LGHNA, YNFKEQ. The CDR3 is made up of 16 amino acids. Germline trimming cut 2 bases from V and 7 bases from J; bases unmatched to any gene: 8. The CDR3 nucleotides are TGTGCCAGCAGCCAAAGGACTAGCGGTAAAGAGAATGAGCAGTTCTTC. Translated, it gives CASSQRTSGKENEQFF.

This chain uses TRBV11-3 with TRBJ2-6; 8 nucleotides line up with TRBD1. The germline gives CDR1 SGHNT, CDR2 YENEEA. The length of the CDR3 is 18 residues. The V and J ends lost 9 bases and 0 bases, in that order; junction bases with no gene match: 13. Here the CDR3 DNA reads TGTGCCAGTAACAGGCCCAGGGGGCCCCCCTCTGGGGCCAACGTCCTGACTTTC. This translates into CASNRPRGPPSGANVLTF.

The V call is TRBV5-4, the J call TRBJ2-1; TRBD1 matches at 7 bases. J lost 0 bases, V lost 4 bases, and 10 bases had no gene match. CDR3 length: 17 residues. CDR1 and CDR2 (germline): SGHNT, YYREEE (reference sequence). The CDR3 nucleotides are TGTGCCAGCAGCGAGGAGCGCAGGGGGAACTCCTACAATGAGCAGTTCTTC. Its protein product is CASSEERRGNSYNEQFF.

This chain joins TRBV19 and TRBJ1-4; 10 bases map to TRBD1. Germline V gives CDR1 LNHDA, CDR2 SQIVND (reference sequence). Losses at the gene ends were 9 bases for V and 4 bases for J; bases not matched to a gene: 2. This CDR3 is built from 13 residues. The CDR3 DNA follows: TGTGCCAGCGGACAGGGGGGTAATGAAAAACTGTTTTTT. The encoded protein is CASGQGGNEKLFF.

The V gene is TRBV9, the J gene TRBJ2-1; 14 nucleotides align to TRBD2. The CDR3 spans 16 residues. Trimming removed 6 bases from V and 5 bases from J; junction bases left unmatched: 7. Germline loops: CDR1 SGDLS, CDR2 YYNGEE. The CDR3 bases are TGTGCCAGCAACCTACCGGGACTAGCGGGGGACAATGAGCAGTTCTTC. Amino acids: CASNLPGLAGDNEQFF.